This TCR beta chain was profiled in a study of graft-versus-host responses after intestinal transplantation. On the study more broadly: Recipients got multivisceral, liver-intestinal, or isolated intestinal transplants.

The repertoire was sequenced with immunoSEQ multiplex PCR; TCRdb's copy has only in-frame clones and lacks some. The table shows 77,000 or so clones, with over 85% occurring only once. A note on this clone: Its antigen is unknown.

CDR1 and CDR2 (germline): MNHNY, SVGAGI (reference sequence). V lost 5 bases to trimming and J lost 6 bases, with 16 bases between them. The length of the CDR3 is 14 residues. The clonotype originates from a human donor who received an intestinal transplant. This specimen consisted of unstimulated CD8+ T cells sorted from spleen or lymph node cells, obtained before intestinal transplant. The J gene is TRBJ1-2, the V gene TRBV6-6; no definite D call. Written as DNA, the CDR3 is TGTGCCAGCAGTCCCTCAAGGGTTGAGGATGGCTACACCTTC. Amino acid sequence: CASSPSRVEDGYTF.